The sequence of this TCR beta chain was determined in a study of technical replicates of blood from a handful of donors. Trimming took 6 bases from V and 8 from J, leaving 17 bases between them. Germline CDR1 and CDR2: MNHEY and SMNVEV (reference sequence). The CDR3 is made up of 14 amino acids. The method was immunoSEQ multiplex PCR; TCRdb's version includes in-frame clones alone and lacks a portion of them. Among approximately 90,000 clones listed, approximately 95% were seen once. The sample comprised T cells isolated from PBMCs. The TCR was taken from a human donor in good health. The rearrangement joins TRBV27 to TRBJ1-5; D perhaps matches TRBD1 (5 bases). CDR3 in DNA: TGTGCCAGCAGCCTGCATGATCAGGGTGAGCCCCAGCATTTT. Amino acids: CASSLHDQGEPQHF.